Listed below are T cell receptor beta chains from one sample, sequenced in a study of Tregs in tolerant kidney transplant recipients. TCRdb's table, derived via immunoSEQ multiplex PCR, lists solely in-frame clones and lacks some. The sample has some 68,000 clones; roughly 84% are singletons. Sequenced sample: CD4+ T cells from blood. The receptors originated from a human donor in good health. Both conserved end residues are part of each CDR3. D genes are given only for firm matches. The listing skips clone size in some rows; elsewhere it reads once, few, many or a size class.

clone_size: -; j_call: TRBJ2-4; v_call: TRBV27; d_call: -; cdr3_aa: CASRDRGTGKNIQYF; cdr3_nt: TGTGCCAGCAGGGACAGAGGCACAGGGAAAAACATTCAGTACTTC
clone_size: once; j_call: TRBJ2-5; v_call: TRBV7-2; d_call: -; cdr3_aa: CASSLDGGSWETQYF; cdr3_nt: TGTGCCAGCAGCTTAGACGGAGGGTCGTGGGAGACCCAGTACTTC
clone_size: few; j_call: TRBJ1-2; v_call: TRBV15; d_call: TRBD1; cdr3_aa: CATSTDRVGGYTF; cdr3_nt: TGTGCCACCAGCACCGACAGGGTAGGCGGCTACACCTTC
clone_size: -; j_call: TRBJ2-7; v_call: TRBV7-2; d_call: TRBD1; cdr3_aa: CASRETGGNYEQYF; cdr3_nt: TGTGCCAGCAGGGAGACAGGGGGTAACTACGAGCAGTACTTC
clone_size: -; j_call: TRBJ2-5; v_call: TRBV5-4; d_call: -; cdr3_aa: CASSLKGDKETQYF; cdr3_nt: TGTGCCAGCAGCCTCAAGGGGGATAAGGAGACCCAGTACTTC
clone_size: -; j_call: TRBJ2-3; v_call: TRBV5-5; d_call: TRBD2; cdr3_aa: CASSPAGEGRTDTQYF; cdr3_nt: TGTGCCAGCAGCCCCGCGGGAGAGGGGAGAACAGATACGCAGTATTTT
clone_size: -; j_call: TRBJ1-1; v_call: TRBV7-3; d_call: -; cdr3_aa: CASSTGPDTEAFF; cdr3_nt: TGTGCCAGCAGCACAGGGCCGGACACTGAAGCTTTCTTT
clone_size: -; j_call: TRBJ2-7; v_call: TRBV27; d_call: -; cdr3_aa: CASSLKGGGYEQYF; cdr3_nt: TGTGCCAGCAGTTTAAAAGGTGGGGGTTACGAGCAGTACTTC
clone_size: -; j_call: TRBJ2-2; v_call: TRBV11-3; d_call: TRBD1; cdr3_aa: CASSPGTANTGELFF; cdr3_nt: TGTGCCAGCAGCCCCGGGACAGCGAACACCGGGGAGCTGTTTTTT
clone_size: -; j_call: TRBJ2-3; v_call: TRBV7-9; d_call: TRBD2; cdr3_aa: CASSLVGLEGDSTDTQYF; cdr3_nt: TGTGCCAGCAGCTTAGTGGGACTAGAAGGGGATAGCACAGATACGCAGTATTTT
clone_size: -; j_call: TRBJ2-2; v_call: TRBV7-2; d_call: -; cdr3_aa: CASSLTVAPSGELFF; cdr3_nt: TGTGCCAGCAGCTTAACGGTGGCTCCCTCAGGGGAGCTGTTTTTT
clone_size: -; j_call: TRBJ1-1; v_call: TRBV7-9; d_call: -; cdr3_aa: CASSPGQLGGYTEAFF; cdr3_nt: TGTGCCAGCAGCCCAGGACAGCTGGGTGGGTACACTGAAGCTTTCTTT
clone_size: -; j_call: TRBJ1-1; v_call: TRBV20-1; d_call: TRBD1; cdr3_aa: CSRGGLAEAFF; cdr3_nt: TGCAGCAGGGGGGGCCTCGCTGAAGCTTTCTTT
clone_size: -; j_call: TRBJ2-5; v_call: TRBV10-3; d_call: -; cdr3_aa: CAISASRAKNQETQYF; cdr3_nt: TGTGCCATCAGTGCCTCACGGGCCAAGAACCAGGAGACCCAGTACTTC
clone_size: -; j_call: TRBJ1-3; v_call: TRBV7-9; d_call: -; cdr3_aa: CASSLDGPGYSGNTIYF; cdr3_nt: TGTGCCAGCAGCTTAGATGGACCGGGCTACTCTGGAAACACCATATATTTT
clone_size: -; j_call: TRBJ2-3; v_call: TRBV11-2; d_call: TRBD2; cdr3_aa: CASSPDWTSGEDTDTQYF; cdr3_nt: TGTGCCAGCAGCCCCGACTGGACTAGCGGGGAAGACACAGATACGCAGTATTTT
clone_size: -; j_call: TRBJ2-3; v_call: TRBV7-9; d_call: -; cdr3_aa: CASSQRSRTDTQYF; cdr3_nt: TGTGCCAGCAGCCAGCGATCAAGGACAGATACGCAGTATTTT
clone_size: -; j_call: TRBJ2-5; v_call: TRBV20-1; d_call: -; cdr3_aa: CSARDKETQYF; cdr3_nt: TGCAGTGCTAGAGATAAAGAGACCCAGTACTTC
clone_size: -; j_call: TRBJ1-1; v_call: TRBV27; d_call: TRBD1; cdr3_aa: CASSNSVQGARTEAFF; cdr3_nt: TGTGCCAGCAGTAACTCAGTCCAGGGGGCGCGCACTGAAGCTTTCTTT
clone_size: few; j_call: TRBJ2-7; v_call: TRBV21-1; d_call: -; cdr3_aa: CASSANLGRDYEQYF; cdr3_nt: TGTGCCAGCAGTGCCAATTTGGGCAGGGACTACGAGCAGTACTTC
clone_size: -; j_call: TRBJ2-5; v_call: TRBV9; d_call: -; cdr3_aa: CASSPGEETQYF; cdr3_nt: TGTGCCAGCAGCCCCGGAGAAGAGACCCAGTACTTC
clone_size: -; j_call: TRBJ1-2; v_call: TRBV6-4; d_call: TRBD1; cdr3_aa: CASSHQGARLFGYTF; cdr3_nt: TGTGCCAGCAGTCATCAGGGGGCGAGGTTGTTTGGCTACACCTTC
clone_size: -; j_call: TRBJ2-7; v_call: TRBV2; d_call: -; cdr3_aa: CASTGSYEQYF; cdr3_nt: TGTGCCAGTACGGGCTCCTACGAGCAGTACTTC
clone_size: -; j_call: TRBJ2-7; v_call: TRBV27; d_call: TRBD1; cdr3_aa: CASSPTGTGEQYF; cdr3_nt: TGTGCCAGCAGTCCGACAGGGACGGGGGAGCAGTACTTC
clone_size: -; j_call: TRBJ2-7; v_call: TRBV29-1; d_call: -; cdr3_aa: CSVMPSSYEQYF; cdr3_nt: TGCAGCGTTATGCCTAGCTCCTACGAGCAGTACTTC
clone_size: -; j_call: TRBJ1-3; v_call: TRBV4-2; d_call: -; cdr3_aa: CASSQDWTSSGNTIYF; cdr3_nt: TGTGCCAGCAGCCAAGATTGGACCAGCTCTGGAAACACCATATATTTT
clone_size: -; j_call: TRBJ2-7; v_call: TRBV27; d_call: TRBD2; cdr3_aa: CASSPGLAGVVASYEQYF; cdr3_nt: TGTGCCAGCAGCCCGGGACTAGCGGGAGTCGTGGCCTCCTACGAGCAGTACTTC
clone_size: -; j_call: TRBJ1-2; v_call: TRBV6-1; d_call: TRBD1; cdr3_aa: CASRIGQVDGYTF; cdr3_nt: TGTGCCAGCAGAATCGGACAGGTTGATGGCTACACCTTC
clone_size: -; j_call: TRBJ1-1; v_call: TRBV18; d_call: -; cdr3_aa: CASSPQGRAEAFF; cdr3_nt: TGTGCCAGCTCACCACAGGGTAGGGCTGAAGCTTTCTTT
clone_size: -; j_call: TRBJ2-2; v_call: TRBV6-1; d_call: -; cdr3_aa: CASRSSGSYTGELFF; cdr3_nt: TGTGCCAGCAGGAGTAGCGGCTCCTACACCGGGGAGCTGTTTTTT
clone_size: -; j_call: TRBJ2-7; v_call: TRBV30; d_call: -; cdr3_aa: CAWSGLYEQYF; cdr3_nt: TGTGCCTGGTCCGGGCTCTACGAGCAGTACTTC
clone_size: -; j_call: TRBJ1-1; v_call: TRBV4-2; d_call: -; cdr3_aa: CASSPKPGLEAFF; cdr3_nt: TGTGCCAGCAGCCCTAAACCGGGTCTTGAAGCTTTCTTT
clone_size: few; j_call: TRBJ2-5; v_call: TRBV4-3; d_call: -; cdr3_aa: CASSQESGSETQYF; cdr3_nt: TGCGCCAGCAGCCAAGAGAGCGGATCCGAGACCCAGTACTTC
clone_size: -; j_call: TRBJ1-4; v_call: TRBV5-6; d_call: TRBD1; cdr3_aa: CASSQGTGWEKLFF; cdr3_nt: TGTGCCAGCAGCCAAGGGACAGGGTGGGAAAAACTGTTTTTT
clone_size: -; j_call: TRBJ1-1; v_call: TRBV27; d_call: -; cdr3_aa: CASSLSVRAGNTEAFF; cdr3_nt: TGTGCCAGCAGTTTATCAGTCAGGGCCGGGAACACTGAAGCTTTCTTT
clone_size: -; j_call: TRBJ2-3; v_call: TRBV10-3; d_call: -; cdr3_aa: CAIRRTAPTDTQYF; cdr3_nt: TGTGCCATCAGAAGGACAGCTCCCACAGATACACAGTATTTT
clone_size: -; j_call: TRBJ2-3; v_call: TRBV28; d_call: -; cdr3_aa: CASSLRLDTQYF; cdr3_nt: TGTGCCAGCAGTTTAAGGTTAGATACGCAGTATTTT
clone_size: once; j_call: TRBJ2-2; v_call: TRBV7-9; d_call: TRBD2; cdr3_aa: CASSLQGLAGIYTGELFF; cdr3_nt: TGTGCCAGCAGCCTACAGGGACTAGCGGGAATCTACACCGGGGAGCTGTTTTTT
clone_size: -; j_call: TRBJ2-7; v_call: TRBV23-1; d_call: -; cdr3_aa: CASSQSRDFSCGIFAYEQYF; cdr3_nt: TGCGCCAGCAGTCAATCGCGGGATTTTAGTTGCGGGATATTTGCCTACGAGCAGTACTTC
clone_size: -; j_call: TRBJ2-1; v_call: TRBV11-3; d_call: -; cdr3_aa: CASSLEGGPGLSSYNEQFF; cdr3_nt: TGTGCCAGCAGCTTAGAGGGGGGCCCGGGACTAAGCTCCTACAATGAGCAGTTCTTC
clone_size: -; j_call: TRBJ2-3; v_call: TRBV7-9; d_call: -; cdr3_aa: CASSLIPGGRGDTDTQYF; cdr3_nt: TGTGCCAGCAGCTTAATACCTGGAGGCAGGGGTGACACAGATACGCAGTATTTT
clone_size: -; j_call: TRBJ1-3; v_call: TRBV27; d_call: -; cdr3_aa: CASRITHSGNTIYF; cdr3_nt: TGTGCCAGCAGGATTACCCACTCTGGAAACACCATATATTTT
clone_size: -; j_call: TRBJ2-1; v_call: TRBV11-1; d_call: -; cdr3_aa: CASSKDPYNEQFF; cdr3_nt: TGTGCCAGCAGCAAGGACCCTTACAATGAGCAGTTCTTC